Listed here are 26 T cell receptor beta chains from one sample, sequenced in a study of shared clonotypes between healthy human individuals. The protocol was immunoSEQ multiplex PCR, while the TCRdb copy is restricted to in-frame clones and leaves out a portion. The data hold millions of clones, with more than 80% observed a single time. Specimen: naive CD4+ T cells from PBMCs. Subset denoted: CD45RA+ positively selected. The receptors were sampled from a man aged 18-30 years in good health. Some clones in this sample may be carry-over from other donors' samples.

Regarding this clone: An end of the junction does not agree with germline; a read error may underlie this. Other DNA sequences within the sample encode an identical CDR3. The chain joins TRBV2 to TRBJ1-4; D is ambiguous. Germline V gene lookup returns CDR1 SNHLY and CDR2 FYNNEI. The CDR3 totals 14 residues. CDR3 loop: CASSAGPTNEKLFF. The CDR3 DNA sequence: TGTGCCAGCAGTGCCGGGCCAACCAATGAAAAACTGTTTTTT.

The V call is TRBV19, the J call TRBJ1-3, with D possibly matching TRBD1 (5 bases). Germline V CDR1 and CDR2: LNHDA, SQIVND (reference sequence). Trimming took 8 bases from V and 4 from J, leaving 18 bases between them. This CDR3 spans 15 amino acids. CDR3 residues: CASRFTGTGGNTIYF. DNA for the CDR3: TGTGCCAGTCGTTTTACCGGGACCGGGGGAAACACCATATATTTT.

This CDR3 is CASSNPRDGMTYEQYF. The CDR3 DNA follows: TGTGCCAGCAGCAACCCCCGGGACGGGATGACCTACGAGCAGTACTTC. The chain couples TRBV5-4 to TRBJ2-7; the D gene could be TRBD1 or TRBD2 (5 bases each). Trimming pared 4 bases from V and 2 bases from J, leaving 19 bases between. This CDR3 is 16 amino acids long. Germline lookup yields CDR1 SGHNT and CDR2 YYREEE (reference sequence).

V usage is TRBV28 and J usage is TRBJ1-2, with D unresolved. The CDR3 runs 14 residues. Germline V gives CDR1 MDHEN, CDR2 SYDVKM. The V gene lost 5 bases and the J gene lost 5 bases, with 15 bases spanning the gap. For the CDR3, the DNA is TGTGCCAGCAGTGCCCCCTCCGGGAGATATGGCTACACCTTC. As protein: CASSAPSGRYGYTF.

V is TRBV7-6 and J is TRBJ2-7, with a tentative D call TRBD1 (6 bases). Looked up from germline, CDR1 is SGHVS and CDR2 is FNYEAQ. CDR3 length equals 13 residues. V dropped 1 base and J dropped 10 bases, with 14 bases sitting between them. The CDR3 here is CASSLGTETSQYF. CDR3 coding DNA: TGTGCCAGCAGCTTAGGGACAGAAACTTCCCAGTACTTC.

The chain uses TRBV30 and TRBJ2-7; D possibly uses TRBD1 or TRBD2 (5 bases each). This CDR3 spans 14 amino acids. Germline values: CDR1 GTSNPN, CDR2 SVGIG (reference sequence). Trimming removed 2 bases at V and 5 bases at J, with 16 bases between. The CDR3 sequence is CAWSPIRGGHEQYF. DNA of the CDR3: TGTGCCTGGAGTCCGATACGGGGCGGGCACGAGCAGTACTTC.

The genes are TRBV10-3 and TRBJ2-7; 9 nucleotides agree with TRBD2. CDR3 length: 14 amino acids. From germline, CDR1 is ENHRY and CDR2 SYGVKD. V lost 3 bases, J lost 2 bases, and 2 bases stayed unmatched. The CDR3 loop is CAISDAGGAYEQYF. In DNA form, the CDR3 reads TGTGCCATCAGTGATGCGGGAGGGGCCTACGAGCAGTACTTC.

This chain uses TRBV28 with TRBJ1-1; no reliable D call. The CDR3 has 12 amino acids. Deletions cut 4 bases from V and 7 bases from J, with 10 bases between. From germline, CDR1 is MDHEN and CDR2 SYDVKM. The CDR3 sequence is CASSSGLGEAFF. The CDR3 DNA is TGTGCCAGCAGTTCTGGGCTTGGTGAAGCTTTCTTT.

V and J are TRBV4-3 and TRBJ2-2, with D uncertain. The germline gives CDR1 LGHNA, CDR2 YSLEER. CDR3 length equals 15 residues. V was pared by 1 base and J by 7 bases, with 13 bases between. In nucleotides, the CDR3 is TGCGCCAGCAGCCAAGTACCTCTAGGAGTCGGGGAGCTGTTTTTT. As protein: CASSQVPLGVGELFF.

This sequence joins TRBV19 and TRBJ2-3; D uncertain. V was shortened by 8 bases and J by 0 bases, with 18 bases between the two germline ends. The germline V gene has CDR1 LNHDA and CDR2 SQIVND (reference sequence). The CDR3 has 16 residues. The CDR3 DNA follows: TGTGCCAGTGCTCTAGGGCAGGCTCCTAGCACAGATACGCAGTATTTT. Protein sequence: CASALGQAPSTDTQYF.

V is TRBV7-8 and J is TRBJ1-5; D is unclear. The CDR3 loop spans 17 amino acids. V lost 5 bases and J lost 0, with 17 bases in between. CDR1 and CDR2 from the germline V gene are SGHVS and FQNEAQ. CDR3 region: CASSPIIDGPSNQPQHF. CDR3 nucleotide sequence: TGTGCCAGCAGCCCCATTATAGACGGACCTAGCAATCAGCCCCAGCATTTT.

CDR3 DNA: TGTGCCAGCAGCTTAAGGGGGGGCAGACAGCCCCAGCATTTT. Translation gives CASSLRGGRQPQHF. J is TRBJ1-5 and V is TRBV7-2; D is perhaps TRBD1 (6 bases). CDR3 length: 14 residues. Germline V gene data show CDR1 as SGHTA and CDR2 as FQGNSA. V lost 2 bases to trimming and J lost 7 bases, with 12 bases between them.

The V gene is TRBV18, the J gene TRBJ1-4; 9 nucleotides agree with TRBD1. Germline V CDR1 and CDR2: KGHSH, LQKENI. The CDR3 has 14 residues. Unmatched junction bases numbered 5, after V lost 5 bases and J lost 7 bases. CDR3 protein: CASSTGTGFEKLFF. The CDR3 bases are TGTGCCAGCTCAACCGGGACAGGGTTTGAAAAACTGTTTTTT. The full variable domain, in which reference TRBV18 and TRBJ1-4 provide the parts outside the CDR3, is NAGVMQNPRHLVRRRGQEARLRCSPMKGHSHVYWYRQLPEEGLKFMVYLQKENIIDESGMPKERFSAEFPKEGPSILRIQQVVRGDSAAYFCASSTGTGFEKLFFGSGTQLSVL.

The genes are TRBV6-4 and TRBJ2-5; 8 nucleotides agree with TRBD2. In germline, CDR1 is MRHNA, CDR2 SNTAGT. CDR3 size: 14 residues. V dropped 0 bases and J dropped 4; count of bases not matched to a gene: 1. Here the CDR3 DNA reads TGTGCCAGCAGTGACTCGGCGGGAGGAGAGACCCAGTACTTC. It yields the protein CASSDSAGGETQYF.

The V gene is TRBV5-1, the J gene TRBJ2-4; D is perhaps TRBD1 (6 bases). The V and J ends lost 4 bases and 7 bases respectively, with 9 bases between them. Germline V gene lookup returns CDR1 SGHRS and CDR2 YFSETQ. The CDR3 contains 12 residues. CDR3 sequence (DNA): TGCGCCAGCAGCCAGGGGATGAACATTCAGTACTTC. Translated, it gives CASSQGMNIQYF.

This rearrangement joins TRBV6-5 to TRBJ2-7; perhaps TRBD2 as D (6 bases). V was trimmed by 0 bases and J by 3 bases, leaving 15 bases between them. There are 16 residues in the CDR3. The V gene's germline CDR1 is MNHEY and CDR2 SVGAGI. The CDR3 is CASSYSFAAGLYEQYF. CDR3 sequence (DNA): TGTGCCAGCAGTTACTCTTTTGCAGCGGGTCTCTACGAGCAGTACTTC.

The chain uses TRBV9 and TRBJ2-2, with D possibly TRBD1 on 5 matching bases. Trimming left V 4 bases short and J 5 bases short, with 21 bases between. The CDR3 length is 17 residues. CDR1 is SGDLS and CDR2 is YYNGEE in the germline V gene. The CDR3 region is CASSPNFGQATTGELFF. In DNA form, the CDR3 reads TGTGCCAGCAGCCCCAACTTCGGACAAGCAACAACCGGGGAGCTGTTTTTT.

The rearrangement links TRBV19 to TRBJ2-2; D possibly matches TRBD1 or TRBD2 (5 bases each). Trimming took 5 bases from V and 2 from J, leaving 18 bases between them. The CDR3 covers 17 residues. Looked up from germline, CDR1 is LNHDA and CDR2 is SQIVND (reference sequence). The CDR3 DNA reads TGTGCCAGTAGTTACGAGGGGCGCCACTCTAACACCGGGGAGCTGTTTTTT. It translates to CASSYEGRHSNTGELFF.

The chain employs TRBV28 and TRBJ2-7; 8 positions match TRBD1. The CDR3 is made up of 14 amino acids. Germline-derived CDR1 and CDR2 are MDHEN and SYDVKM. The V and J ends lost 6 bases and 1 base, in that order; junction bases with no gene match: 5. The CDR3 spells CASRPTGVSYEQYF. The CDR3 DNA sequence: TGTGCCAGCAGACCGACAGGGGTGTCCTACGAGCAGTACTTC.

V is TRBV2 and J is TRBJ1-1; tentative D call: TRBD1 (5 bases). The CDR3 sequence is 15 residues long. V shed 5 bases and J shed 1 base, with 14 bases lying between them. The germline V gene encodes CDR1 SNHLY and CDR2 FYNNEI. CDR3 sequence reads: CASSQEDRRNTEAFF. DNA for the CDR3: TGTGCCAGCAGTCAAGAAGACAGAAGGAACACTGAAGCTTTCTTT.

The V and J genes are TRBV14 and TRBJ2-7; D remains ambiguous. Germline assignment: CDR1 SGHDN and CDR2 FVKESK. CDR3 length: 16 amino acids. Trimming shortened V by 0 bases and J by 2 bases, and 14 bases separated the two germline ends. CDR3 amino acids: CASSQDLGIKAYEQYF. CDR3 bases: TGTGCCAGCAGCCAAGATCTGGGGATCAAGGCCTACGAGCAGTACTTC.

This sequence joins TRBV4-1 and TRBJ2-4; the D gene is possibly TRBD1 (7 bases). V was cut by 3 bases and J by 6 bases, with 21 bases left in between. The CDR3 spans 17 residues. The V gene's germline CDR1 is MGHRA and CDR2 YSYEKL. CDR3 bases: TGCGCCAGCAGCCAGGTTTCCTTTTGGCAGGGGGGAAACATTCAGTACTTC. As protein: CASSQVSFWQGGNIQYF.

This clone occurred a few times. Other DNA sequences within the sample encode an identical CDR3. The V and J genes are TRBV20-1 and TRBJ1-1; no firm D call. Germline V gene sequence: CDR1 DFQATT, CDR2 SNEGSKA (reference sequence). The V and J ends lost 4 bases and 1 base respectively, with 1 base between them. This CDR3 comprises 10 residues. As DNA, the CDR3 is TGCAGTGCTAAGAACACTGAAGCTTTCTTT. Its protein is CSAKNTEAFF.

This rearrangement joins TRBV28 to TRBJ1-2, with 11 bases identical to TRBD1. Germline V gives CDR1 MDHEN, CDR2 SYDVKM. CDR3 length equals 14 residues. Trimming took 6 bases from V and 8 from J; bases not matched to a gene: 8. Here the CDR3 DNA reads TGTGCCAGCAGGGTTCCGGACAGGGGGCTGGGCTACACCTTC. It specifies CASRVPDRGLGYTF.

The chain has TRBV14 and TRBJ2-7; TRBD2 aligns across 7 bases. Germline V lookup: CDR1 SGHDN, CDR2 FVKESK. Losses at the gene ends were 1 base for V and 6 bases for J; bases not matched to a gene: 9. The CDR3 spans 15 residues. The CDR3 DNA sequence: TGTGCCAGCAGCCAAGGGGCGGGAGTTGAACCCGAGCAGTACTTC. Amino acids: CASSQGAGVEPEQYF.

The chain joins TRBV11-3 to TRBJ1-1; TRBD1 aligns across 7 bases. The CDR3 is 14 residues long. The germline V gene encodes CDR1 SGHNT and CDR2 YENEEA. The V segment lost 4 bases and the J segment 4 bases; nucleotides outside the gene matches: 6. The CDR3 nucleotides read TGTGCCAGCAGCTCCGAGGGGGCGACCACTGAAGCTTTCTTT. Its protein product is CASSSEGATTEAFF.